These 22 T cell receptor beta chains came from one sample sequenced in a study of shared clonotypes between healthy human individuals. Clones were read by immunoSEQ multiplex PCR, and TCRdb kept only the in-frame ones, dropping some. The sample lists roughly 1 million clones; about 74% were seen once. Sequenced: memory CD4+ T cells sorted from blood. Subset given: CD45RA-negative fraction. The receptors originated from a young man in good health.

The chain uses TRBV18 and TRBJ2-1, with D possibly matching TRBD1 (6 bases). The V end lost 1 base, the J end lost 2 bases, and 9 bases lay between the germline ends. CDR3 length: 15 amino acids. The germline V gene encodes CDR1 KGHSH and CDR2 LQKENI. The CDR3 sequence is CASSPLTGTYNEQFF. In nucleotides, the CDR3 is TGTGCCAGCTCACCACTAACAGGGACCTACAATGAGCAGTTCTTC.

The chain combines TRBV19 with TRBJ1-6; D unresolved. CDR1 LNHDA and CDR2 SQIVND come from the germline V gene (reference sequence). This CDR3 spans 16 amino acids. V dropped 2 bases and J dropped 8 bases, with 16 bases sitting between them. The CDR3 sequence is CASSIFKGTEDSPLHF. Written as DNA, the CDR3 is TGTGCCAGTAGTATATTTAAGGGCACAGAGGATTCACCCCTCCACTTT.

CDR3 protein: CATGSGGGNSPLHF. The CDR3 bases are TGTGCCACCGGCTCAGGGGGCGGAAATTCACCCCTCCACTTT. The chain carries TRBV10-3 and TRBJ1-6; 8 bases align to TRBD1. CDR1 ENHRY and CDR2 SYGVKD come from the germline V gene. The junction had 9 bases not matched to a gene; V was cut back by 10 bases and J by 7 bases. The length of the CDR3 is 14 residues.

This clone was detected once. The rearrangement uses TRBV27 and TRBJ2-7; D remains unclear. The CDR3 runs 13 residues. V was clipped by 1 base and J by 3 bases, with 7 bases between them. CDR1 and CDR2 from the germline V gene are MNHEY and SMNVEV (reference sequence). The chain's CDR3 is CASSLYGYYEQYF. DNA of the CDR3: TGTGCCAGCAGTTTATACGGGTACTACGAGCAGTACTTC.

The chain joins TRBV30 to TRBJ1-5; D gene uncertain. The CDR3 has 16 amino acids. V lost 0 bases and J 0 bases, leaving 12 bases between the germline ends. In germline, CDR1 is GTSNPN, CDR2 SVGIG (reference sequence). The CDR3 loop is CAWSVRGRTSNQPQHF. The CDR3, as DNA: TGTGCCTGGAGTGTAAGAGGTCGGACTAGCAATCAGCCCCAGCATTTT.

V and J are TRBV28 and TRBJ2-2; perhaps TRBD2 as D (6 bases). Trimming took off 4 bases at V and 6 bases at J, with 12 bases between the two ends. Germline V gene data show CDR1 as MDHEN and CDR2 as SYDVKM. CDR3 length: 14 amino acids. The CDR3 loop is CASSSTGTAGELFF. DNA of the CDR3: TGTGCCAGCAGTTCCACCGGGACTGCCGGGGAGCTGTTTTTT.

This clone was detected only once. The same CDR3 also results from other DNA sequences found in this sample. This CDR3 reads CAWGSSYEQYF. The CDR3, as DNA: TGTGCCTGGGGCTCATCCTACGAGCAGTACTTC. This chain links TRBV30 with TRBJ2-7, with no clear D. CDR1 is GTSNPN and CDR2 is SVGIG in the germline V gene (reference sequence). This CDR3 region has 11 residues. The V end lost 5 bases, the J end lost 1 base, and 6 bases lay between the germline ends.

The rearrangement uses TRBV4-1 and TRBJ2-7, with TRBD2 matching over 10 bases. Trimming at V came to 2 bases and at J to 2 bases, leaving 3 bases not matched to a gene. This CDR3 contains 15 residues. Germline V gene data show CDR1 as MGHRA and CDR2 as YSYEKL. The CDR3 bases are TGCGCCAGCAGCCAACTAGCGGGGGTGACCTACGAGCAGTACTTC. Its translation is CASSQLAGVTYEQYF.

J is TRBJ2-2 and V is TRBV7-2; 7 nucleotides line up with TRBD1. The trim removed 3 bases at V and 3 bases at J, leaving 1 base unmatched. This CDR3 contains 14 residues. The V gene's germline CDR1 is SGHTA and CDR2 FQGNSA. The CDR3 DNA follows: TGTGCCAGCAGCTTTCAGGGGGACACCGGGGAGCTGTTTTTT. Translating it yields CASSFQGDTGELFF.

This clone was seen ten or more times. The rearrangement uses TRBV28 and TRBJ1-2; 8 nucleotides line up with TRBD1. With 3 bases clipped from V and 8 bases from J, the junction kept 5 bases outside the gene matches. CDR3 length: 13 amino acids. Germline values: CDR1 MDHEN, CDR2 SYDVKM. DNA for the CDR3: TGTGCCAGCAGTTTTTCCGACAGGGGAGGCTACACCTTC. Amino acid sequence: CASSFSDRGGYTF.

In this sample, this clone turned up many times. The same CDR3 is also encoded by other DNA sequences in this sample. The V and J genes are TRBV18 and TRBJ2-5; no reliable D call. The CDR3 loop spans 12 amino acids. V lost 3 bases and J 2 bases, leaving 4 bases between the germline ends. Germline CDR1 reads KGHSH; CDR2 reads LQKENI. The CDR3 DNA reads TGTGCCAGCTCACCCACACAAGAGACCCAGTACTTC. The encoded protein is CASSPTQETQYF.

This clone was picked up a small number of times. This sequence joins TRBV7-9 and TRBJ2-3; 14 bases match TRBD2. Germline CDR1 reads SEHNR; CDR2 reads FQNEAQ (reference sequence). This CDR3 region has 19 residues. Germline trimming cut 8 bases from V and 2 bases from J; bases unmatched to any gene: 15. The CDR3 nucleotides are TGTGCCAGCCCACCCGTCGGACTAGCGGGAGGAACGGCCACAGATACGCAGTATTTT. Amino acid sequence: CASPPVGLAGGTATDTQYF.

This chain connects TRBV28 to TRBJ2-5, with D uncertain. The length of the CDR3 is 15 residues. The V gene's germline CDR1 is MDHEN and CDR2 SYDVKM. Between the trimmed V and J ends, which lost 4 bases and 7 bases, there was a span of 19 bases. CDR3 residues: CASSSFGSGGVTQYF. The CDR3 bases are TGTGCCAGCAGTTCTTTTGGCTCCGGCGGTGTGACCCAGTACTTC.

The chain links TRBV19 to TRBJ1-5; D may be TRBD1 (5 bases). The germline V gene encodes CDR1 LNHDA and CDR2 SQIVND (reference sequence). Trimming took off 4 bases at V and 4 bases at J, with 17 bases between the two ends. The CDR3 covers 16 residues. In DNA form, the CDR3 reads TGTGCCAGTAGTACCTTAGTACGGAAGGGGAATCAGCCCCAGCATTTT. This codes for CASSTLVRKGNQPQHF. The variable domain in full, completed from reference TRBV19 and TRBJ1-5, reads DGGITQSPKYLFRKEGQNVTLSCEQNLNHDAMYWYRQDPGQGLRLIYYSQIVNDFQKGDIAEGYSVSREKKESFPLTVTSAQKNPTAFYLCASSTLVRKGNQPQHFGDGTRLSIL.

The chain uses TRBV5-4 and TRBJ1-2; D gene uncertain. V dropped 1 base and J dropped 12 bases, with 19 bases sitting between them. CDR3 length equals 14 residues. The germline V gene encodes CDR1 SGHNT and CDR2 YYREEE (reference sequence). CDR3 coding DNA: TGTGCCAGCAGCTTGCCCCAAGGTGTCGGGCACCACACCTTC. This sequence encodes CASSLPQGVGHHTF. The full variable domain, its missing parts supplied by reference TRBV5-4 and TRBJ1-2, is ETGVTQSPTHLIKTRGQQVTLRCSSQSGHNTVSWYQQALGQGPQFIFQYYREEENGRGNFPPRFSGLQFPNYSSELNVNALELDDSALYLCASSLPQGVGHHTFGSGTRLTVV.

The CDR3 loop is CATTQGRGNQPQHF. The CDR3, as DNA: TGTGCCACCACTCAGGGTCGTGGCAATCAGCCCCAGCATTTT. This chain links TRBV7-9 with TRBJ1-5, with a possible D match to TRBD1 (5 bases). The CDR3 length is 14 residues. CDR1 and CDR2 (germline): SEHNR, FQNEAQ (reference sequence). The V end lost 10 bases, the J end lost 2 bases, and 15 bases lay between the germline ends.

The chain combines TRBV7-2 with TRBJ2-7; TRBD1 agrees at 7 bases. Per germline, CDR1 SGHTA and CDR2 FQGNSA. The CDR3 is 14 residues long. The V and J ends lost 5 bases and 4 bases, in that order; junction bases with no gene match: 8. CDR3 nucleotides: TGTGCCAGCAGCCCACGGACAGGAGCTTACGAGCAGTACTTC. Translation: CASSPRTGAYEQYF.

V is TRBV6-5 and J is TRBJ2-2; weak D call: TRBD2 (6 bases). With 6 bases removed from V and 4 bases from J, the gap between germline ends came to 15 bases. There are 15 residues in the CDR3. Germline V CDR1 and CDR2: MNHEY, SVGAGI. Here the CDR3 reads CASRRTTLATGELFF. In DNA form, the CDR3 reads TGTGCCAGCAGGCGGACTACCCTGGCCACCGGGGAGCTGTTTTTT.

V usage is TRBV20-1 and J usage is TRBJ2-1; D is undetermined. Between the trimmed V and J ends, which lost 3 bases and 4 bases, there was a span of 4 bases. This CDR3 has 11 amino acids. Per the germline V gene, CDR1 is DFQATT and CDR2 is SNEGSKA (reference sequence). The CDR3 is CSARSYNEQFF. For the CDR3, the DNA is TGCAGTGCTAGGAGTTACAATGAGCAGTTCTTC.

The chain has TRBV4-2 and TRBJ2-3; 9 nucleotides match TRBD1. Germline V lookup: CDR1 LGHNA, CDR2 YNFKEQ. Losses at the gene ends were 3 bases for V and 14 bases for J; bases not matched to a gene: 9. This CDR3 is 13 amino acids long. The CDR3 loop reads CASSQEGTGQAYF. The CDR3 nucleotides are TGTGCCAGCAGCCAGGAAGGGACAGGGCAGGCGTATTTT.

The chain carries TRBV10-2 and TRBJ2-7; 13 nucleotides align to TRBD2. CDR1 and CDR2 (germline): WSHSY, SAAADI. V was pared by 9 bases and J by 2 bases, with 7 bases of the junction left unmatched. The CDR3 is made up of 15 amino acids. CDR3 amino acids: CASRTSGGIAYEQYF. CDR3 DNA sequence: TGCGCCAGTCGGACTAGCGGGGGTATCGCCTACGAGCAGTACTTC.

The rearrangement links TRBV7-2 to TRBJ1-2; D remains unclear. This CDR3 region has 13 residues. Trimming left V 7 bases short and J 11 bases short, with 20 bases between. Germline CDR1 SGHTA, CDR2 FQGNSA. The chain's CDR3 is CASNRVPSDPYTF. The CDR3 nucleotides are TGTGCCAGCAATCGAGTCCCGAGTGACCCGTACACCTTC.